The 8 T cell receptor beta chains given below trace back to one sample, sequenced in a study of blood T cell repertoires in COVID-19 (dated by TCRdb to 2020 to 2022). The library was generated by the immunoSEQ multiplex PCR assay. Drawn from immuneACCESS, this table holds only the in-frame rearrangements with V and J called that TCRdb kept. Clones are partly lost; checked studies trace under half to an unresolved V gene and leave the rest unexplained. In all, the sample holds about 210,000 clones, and about 86% of those were seen once. Of the sample, approximately 4.8% falls within the top ten clones. Sequencing used PBMCs or T cells enriched from blood (not recorded which). These TCRs come from a woman under 40 who had been exposed to COVID-19.

The chain is built from TRBV9 and TRBJ2-6; D unclear. Germline V gene data show CDR1 as SGDLS and CDR2 as YYNGEE. The length of the CDR3 is 14 residues. Trimming left V 7 bases short and J 0 bases short, with 8 bases between. CDR3 loop: CASRSPSGANVLTF. In DNA form, the CDR3 reads TGTGCCAGCCGTTCCCCCTCTGGGGCCAACGTCCTGACTTTC.

The chain uses TRBV10-2 and TRBJ1-5, with 9 bases lining up with TRBD1. The CDR3 is made up of 15 amino acids. Germline CDR1 is WSHSY and CDR2 is SAAADI. V was pared by 6 bases and J by 6 bases, with 9 bases of the junction left unmatched. This CDR3 is CASSNLGQGGQPQHF. CDR3 bases: TGCGCCAGCAGCAATCTGGGACAGGGTGGTCAGCCCCAGCATTTT.

The DNA for the CDR3 is TGTGCCAGCAGCCCTTATAATGGCGGCTCTGGAAACACCATATATTTT. This translates into CASSPYNGGSGNTIYF. The chain employs TRBV14 and TRBJ1-3; D ambiguous. Germline CDR1 reads SGHDN; CDR2 reads FVKESK. Trimming shortened V by 4 bases and J by 0 bases, and 13 bases separated the two germline ends. CDR3 length equals 16 residues.

V is TRBV27 and J is TRBJ1-4; a possible D gene is TRBD1 (5 bases). Per the germline V gene, CDR1 is MNHEY and CDR2 is SMNVEV (reference sequence). Trimming cost V 7 bases and J 4 bases, with 13 bases left between them. The CDR3 extends over 14 amino acids. This CDR3 reads CASTPVGGNEKLFF. In nucleotides, the CDR3 is TGTGCCAGCACTCCCGTCGGGGGTAATGAAAAACTGTTTTTT.

The CDR3 reads CASSSGQAGGYTF. The CDR3 DNA reads as TGTGCCAGCAGCAGCGGACAGGCCGGTGGCTACACCTTC. This chain links TRBV7-9 with TRBJ1-2; TRBD1 matches 7 bases. Losses at the gene ends were 5 bases for V and 7 bases for J; bases not matched to a gene: 7. The CDR3 is made up of 13 amino acids. The V gene's germline CDR1 is SEHNR and CDR2 FQNEAQ (reference sequence).

V gene TRBV28 combines with J gene TRBJ1-4, with D perhaps matching TRBD1 (5 bases). The CDR3 is 15 residues long. With 2 bases removed from V and 7 bases from J, the gap between germline ends came to 14 bases. CDR1 and CDR2 from the germline V gene are MDHEN and SYDVKM. In DNA form, the CDR3 reads TGTGCCAGCAGTTTAGGGGCTGGAGTTCGTGAAAAACTGTTTTTT. Translated, it gives CASSLGAGVREKLFF.

The V and J genes are TRBV11-2 and TRBJ1-1; a weak D match, TRBD1 (6 bases). The V end lost 2 bases, the J end lost 10 bases, and 8 bases lay between the germline ends. Germline V gives CDR1 SGHAT, CDR2 FQNNGV. The CDR3 spans 11 residues. The CDR3 DNA is TGTGCCAGCAGCTTAAGAGGGGGAGCTTTCTTT. Translation gives CASSLRGGAFF.

A note on this clone: One end of the junction does not line up with germline, which may come from a read error. The rearrangement links TRBV6-5 to TRBJ2-1; perhaps TRBD2 as D (6 bases). There are 11 residues in the CDR3. CDR1 is MNHEY and CDR2 is SVGAGI in the germline V gene. CDR3 sequence reads: CASRDQPRGVF. The CDR3 DNA reads as TGTGCCAGCCGGGACCAACCGCGGGGCGTCTTC.